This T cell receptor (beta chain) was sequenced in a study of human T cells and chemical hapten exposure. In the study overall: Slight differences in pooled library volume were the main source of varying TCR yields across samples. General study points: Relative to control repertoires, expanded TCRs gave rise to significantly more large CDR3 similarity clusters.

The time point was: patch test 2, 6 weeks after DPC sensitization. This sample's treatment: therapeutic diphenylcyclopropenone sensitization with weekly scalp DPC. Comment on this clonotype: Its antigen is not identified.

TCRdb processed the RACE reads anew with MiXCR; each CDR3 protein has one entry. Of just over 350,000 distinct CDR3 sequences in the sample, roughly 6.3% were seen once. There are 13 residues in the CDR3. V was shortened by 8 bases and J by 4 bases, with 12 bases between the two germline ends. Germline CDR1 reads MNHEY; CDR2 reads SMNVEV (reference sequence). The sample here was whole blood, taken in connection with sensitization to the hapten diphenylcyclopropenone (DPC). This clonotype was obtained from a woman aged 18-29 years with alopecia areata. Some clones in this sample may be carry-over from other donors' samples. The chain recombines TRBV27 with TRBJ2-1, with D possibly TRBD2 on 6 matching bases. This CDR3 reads CASRRAGYNEQFF. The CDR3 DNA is TGTGCCAGCCGCCGGGCGGGGTACAATGAGCAGTTCTTC.